This T cell receptor (beta chain) was sequenced for a study of cytotoxic CD8 clonotypes in ibrutinib-treated CLL. Across the whole study: Responses comprised 25 or so partial and 2 complete; at median roughly 64 months, 14 remained remitted and approximately 12 progressed. Whole-study findings and limits: The public clonotypes identified were infrequent and showed contraction or stability on treatment.

TCRdb keeps only in-frame clones here, not all; method: immunoSEQ multiplex PCR. The table shows some 130,000 clones, with 80% to 85% occurring only once. V lost 0 bases and J 2 bases, leaving 11 bases between the germline ends. Germline loops: CDR1 SGDLS, CDR2 YYNGEE. This CDR3 is built from 15 residues. To note about this clone: Its antigen is currently unknown.

This rearrangement joins TRBV9 to TRBJ2-5; D is undetermined. This specimen was PBMCs, taken after 24 months of ibrutinib treatment. This clonotype originated in a human donor with chronic lymphocytic leukemia. In DNA form, the CDR3 reads TGTGCCAGCAGCGTAGAAAGAGGATCACAAGAGACCCAGTACTTC. As protein: CASSVERGSQETQYF.